The source of this T cell receptor (beta chain) is a study of OX40 agonist ivuxolimab in advanced cancers. TCRdb's table, derived via immunoSEQ multiplex PCR, lists solely in-frame clones and lacks some. Of about 48,000 clones in the sample, approximately 83% were seen once. With 5 bases clipped from V and 1 base from J, the junction kept 7 bases outside the gene matches. Germline V gene data show CDR1 as SGDLS and CDR2 as YYNGEE. The CDR3 loop spans 15 amino acids. The source of this sequence is an adult with an advanced solid tumor such as melanoma, head and neck, liver or kidney cancer. The sample here was CD4+ or CD8+ T cells sorted from blood, taken in a trial of the OX40 agonist ivuxolimab. The gene calls are TRBV9 and TRBJ1-2; TRBD1 agrees at 8 bases. Here the CDR3 reads CASRSDRVNNYGYTF. CDR3 in DNA: TGTGCCAGCAGGTCGGACAGGGTAAATAACTATGGCTACACCTTC.